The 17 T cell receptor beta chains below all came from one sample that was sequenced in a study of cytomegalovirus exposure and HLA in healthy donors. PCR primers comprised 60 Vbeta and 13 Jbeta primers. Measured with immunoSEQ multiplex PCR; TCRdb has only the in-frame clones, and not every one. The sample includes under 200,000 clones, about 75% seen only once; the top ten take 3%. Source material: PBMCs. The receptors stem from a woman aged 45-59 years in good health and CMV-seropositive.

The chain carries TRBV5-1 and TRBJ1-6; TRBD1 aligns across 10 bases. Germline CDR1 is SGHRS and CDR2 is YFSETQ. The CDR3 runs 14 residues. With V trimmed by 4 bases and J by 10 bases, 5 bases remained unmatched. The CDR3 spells CASSTGTGDSPLHF. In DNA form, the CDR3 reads TGCGCCAGCAGCACCGGGACAGGGGACTCACCCCTCCACTTT.

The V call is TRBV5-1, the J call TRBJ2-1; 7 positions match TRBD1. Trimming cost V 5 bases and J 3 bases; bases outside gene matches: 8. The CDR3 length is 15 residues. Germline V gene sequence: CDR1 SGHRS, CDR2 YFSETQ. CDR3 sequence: CASREQGIDYNEQFF. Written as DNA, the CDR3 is TGCGCCAGCAGGGAACAGGGGATCGACTACAATGAGCAGTTCTTC.

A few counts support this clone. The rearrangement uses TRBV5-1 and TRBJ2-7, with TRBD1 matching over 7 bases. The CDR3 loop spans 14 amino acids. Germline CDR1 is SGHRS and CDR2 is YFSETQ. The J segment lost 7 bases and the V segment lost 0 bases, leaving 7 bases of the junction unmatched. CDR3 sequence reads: CASSLGQGFGEQYF. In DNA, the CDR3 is TGCGCCAGCAGCTTGGGACAGGGCTTCGGTGAGCAGTACTTC.

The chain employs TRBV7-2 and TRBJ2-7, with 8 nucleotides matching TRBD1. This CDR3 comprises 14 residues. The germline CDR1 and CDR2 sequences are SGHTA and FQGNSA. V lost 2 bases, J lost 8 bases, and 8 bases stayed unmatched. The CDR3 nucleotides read TGTGCCAGCAGCTTACAGGGGGCGGCTGTCAAGCAGTACTTC. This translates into CASSLQGAAVKQYF.

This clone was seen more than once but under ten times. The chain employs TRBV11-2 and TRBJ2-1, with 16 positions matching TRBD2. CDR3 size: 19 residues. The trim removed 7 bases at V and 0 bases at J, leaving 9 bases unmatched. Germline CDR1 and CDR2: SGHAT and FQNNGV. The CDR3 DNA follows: TGTGCCAGCACCCGGGGACTAGCGGGGGGGCAGGGCTCCTACAATGAGCAGTTCTTC. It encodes CASTRGLAGGQGSYNEQFF.

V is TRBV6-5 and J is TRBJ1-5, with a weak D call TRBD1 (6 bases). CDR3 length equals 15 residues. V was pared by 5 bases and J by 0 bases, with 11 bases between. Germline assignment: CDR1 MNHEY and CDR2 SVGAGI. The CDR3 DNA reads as TGTGCCAGCAGTCCGGGGACACATAGCAATCAGCCCCAGCATTTT. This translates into CASSPGTHSNQPQHF.

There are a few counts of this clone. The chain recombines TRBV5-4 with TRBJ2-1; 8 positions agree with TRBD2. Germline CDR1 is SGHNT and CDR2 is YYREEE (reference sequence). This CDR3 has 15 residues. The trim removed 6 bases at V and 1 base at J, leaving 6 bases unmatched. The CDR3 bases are TGTGCCAGCACCCCCAGCGGGGGATCCTACAATGAGCAGTTCTTC. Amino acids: CASTPSGGSYNEQFF.

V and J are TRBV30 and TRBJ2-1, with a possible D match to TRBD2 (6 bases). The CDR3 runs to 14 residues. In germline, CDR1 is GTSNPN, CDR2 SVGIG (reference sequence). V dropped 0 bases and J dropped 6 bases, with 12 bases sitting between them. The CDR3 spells CAWSVSGLLNEQFF. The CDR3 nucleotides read TGTGCCTGGAGTGTGAGCGGGTTACTCAATGAGCAGTTCTTC.

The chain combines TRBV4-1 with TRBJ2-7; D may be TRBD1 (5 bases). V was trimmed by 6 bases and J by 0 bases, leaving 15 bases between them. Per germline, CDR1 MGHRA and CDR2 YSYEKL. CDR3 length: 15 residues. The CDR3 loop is CASSLIDSLSYEQYF. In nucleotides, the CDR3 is TGCGCCAGCAGTTTAATCGACAGCCTCTCCTACGAGCAGTACTTC.

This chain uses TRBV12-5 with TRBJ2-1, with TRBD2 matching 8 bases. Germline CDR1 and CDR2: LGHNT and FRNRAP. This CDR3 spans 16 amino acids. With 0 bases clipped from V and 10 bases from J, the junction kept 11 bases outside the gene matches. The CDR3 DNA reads TGTGCTAGTGGTTTGGTGGTCGCCGGGGGGGCATGGGAGCAGTTCTTC. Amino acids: CASGLVVAGGAWEQFF.

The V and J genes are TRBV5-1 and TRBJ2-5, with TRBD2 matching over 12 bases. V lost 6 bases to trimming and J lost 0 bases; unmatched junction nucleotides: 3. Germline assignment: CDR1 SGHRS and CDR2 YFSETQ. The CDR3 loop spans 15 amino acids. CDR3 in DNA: TGCGCCAGCACCCGACTAGCGGGGGACCAAGAGACCCAGTACTTC. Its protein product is CASTRLAGDQETQYF.

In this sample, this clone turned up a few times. CDR3 residues: CASSPASSGNTIYF. CDR3 in DNA: TGTGCCAGCTCGCCTGCGAGCTCTGGAAACACCATATATTTT. The J gene is TRBJ1-3, the V gene TRBV18, with unresolved D. The CDR3 spans 14 residues. The germline V gene encodes CDR1 KGHSH and CDR2 LQKENI. The V end was cut by 6 bases, the J end by 0 bases, with 9 bases between.

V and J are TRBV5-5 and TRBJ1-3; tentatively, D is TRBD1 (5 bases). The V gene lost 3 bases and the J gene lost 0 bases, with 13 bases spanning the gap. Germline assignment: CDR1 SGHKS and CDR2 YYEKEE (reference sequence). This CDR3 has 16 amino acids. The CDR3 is CASSSQWGGSGNTIYF. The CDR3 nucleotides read TGTGCCAGCAGCTCCCAGTGGGGGGGCTCTGGAAACACCATATATTTT.

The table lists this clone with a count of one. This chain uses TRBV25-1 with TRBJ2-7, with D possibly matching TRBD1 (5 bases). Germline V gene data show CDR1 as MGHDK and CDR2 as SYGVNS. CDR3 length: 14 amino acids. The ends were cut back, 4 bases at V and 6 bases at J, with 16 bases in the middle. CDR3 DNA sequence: TGTGCCAGCAGTGTTGGCAGGGTAACCCCCGAGCAGTACTTC. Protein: CASSVGRVTPEQYF.

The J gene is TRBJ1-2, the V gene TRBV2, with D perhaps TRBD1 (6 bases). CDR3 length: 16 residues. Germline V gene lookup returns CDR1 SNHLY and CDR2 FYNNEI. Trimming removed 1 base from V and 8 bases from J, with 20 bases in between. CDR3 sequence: CASSEGRNRVEEGYTF. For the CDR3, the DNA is TGTGCCAGCAGTGAAGGCCGAAACAGGGTAGAAGAAGGCTACACCTTC.

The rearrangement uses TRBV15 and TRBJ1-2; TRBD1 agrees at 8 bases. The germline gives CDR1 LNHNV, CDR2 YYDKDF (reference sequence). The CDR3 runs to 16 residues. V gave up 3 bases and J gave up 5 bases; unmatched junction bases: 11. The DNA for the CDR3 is TGTGCCACCAGCAGGCTGACAGGGGATTTAGGATATGGCTACACCTTC. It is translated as CATSRLTGDLGYGYTF. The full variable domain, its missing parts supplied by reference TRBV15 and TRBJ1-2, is DAMVIQNPRYQVTQFGKPVTLSCSQTLNHNVMYWYQQKSSQAPKLLFHYYDKDFNNEADTPDNFQSRRPNTSFCFLDIRSPGLGDTAMYLCATSRLTGDLGYGYTFGSGTRLTVV.

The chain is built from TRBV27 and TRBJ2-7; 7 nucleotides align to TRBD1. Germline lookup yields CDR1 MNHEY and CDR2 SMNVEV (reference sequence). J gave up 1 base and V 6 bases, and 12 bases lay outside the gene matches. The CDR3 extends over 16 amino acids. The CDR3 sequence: CASSKRQGSASYEQYF. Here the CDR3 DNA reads TGTGCCAGCAGCAAAAGACAGGGTTCAGCTTCCTACGAGCAGTACTTC.